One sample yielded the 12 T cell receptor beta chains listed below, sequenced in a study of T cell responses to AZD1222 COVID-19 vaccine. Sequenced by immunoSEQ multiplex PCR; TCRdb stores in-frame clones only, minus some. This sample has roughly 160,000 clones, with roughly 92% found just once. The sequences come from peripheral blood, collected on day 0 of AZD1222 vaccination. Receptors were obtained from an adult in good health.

CDR3 coding DNA: TGTGCCAGCAGCCCGACGACTAGCCTCTCCTACGAGCAGTACTTC. Translated: CASSPTTSLSYEQYF. The chain joins TRBV7-3 to TRBJ2-7, with TRBD2 matching over 7 bases. The CDR3 length is 15 residues. Trimming at V came to 5 bases and at J to 0 bases, leaving 7 bases not matched to a gene. The V gene's germline CDR1 is SGHTA and CDR2 FQGTGA.

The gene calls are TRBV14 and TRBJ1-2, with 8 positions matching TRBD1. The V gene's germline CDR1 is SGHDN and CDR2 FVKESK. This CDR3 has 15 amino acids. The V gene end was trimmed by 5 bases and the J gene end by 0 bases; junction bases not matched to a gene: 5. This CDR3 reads CASSVTGAPNYGYTF. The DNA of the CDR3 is TGTGCCAGCAGCGTGACAGGGGCACCTAACTATGGCTACACCTTC.

This CDR3 is CASSLRQDHYGYTF. In nucleotides, the CDR3 is TGTGCCAGCAGCTTGCGGCAGGACCACTATGGCTACACCTTC. The V gene is TRBV5-6, the J gene TRBJ1-2, with D uncertain. Trimming removed 1 base at V and 3 bases at J, with 10 bases between. The CDR3 extends over 14 amino acids. From germline, CDR1 is SGHDT and CDR2 YYEEEE.

The CDR3 is CASSLGRFYGYTF. CDR3 bases: TGTGCCAGCAGTCTCGGACGGTTCTATGGCTACACCTTC. The genes are TRBV6-2 or TRBV6-3 and TRBJ1-2; D is unresolved. Trimming cost V 5 bases and J 4 bases, with 11 bases left between them. The CDR3 contains 13 residues. CDR1 is MNHEY and CDR2 is SVGEGT in the germline V gene.

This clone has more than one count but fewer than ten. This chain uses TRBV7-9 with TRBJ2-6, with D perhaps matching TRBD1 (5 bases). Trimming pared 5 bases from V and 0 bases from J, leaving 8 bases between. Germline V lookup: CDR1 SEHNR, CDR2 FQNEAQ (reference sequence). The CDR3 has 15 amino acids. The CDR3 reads CASSATVSGANVLTF. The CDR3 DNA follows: TGTGCCAGCAGCGCGACAGTCTCTGGGGCCAACGTCCTGACTTTC.

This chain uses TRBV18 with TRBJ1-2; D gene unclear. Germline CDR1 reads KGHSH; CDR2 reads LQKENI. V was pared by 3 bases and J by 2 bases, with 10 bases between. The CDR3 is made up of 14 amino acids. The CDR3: CASSPPTVNYGYTF. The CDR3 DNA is TGTGCCAGCTCACCCCCGACGGTGAACTATGGCTACACCTTC.

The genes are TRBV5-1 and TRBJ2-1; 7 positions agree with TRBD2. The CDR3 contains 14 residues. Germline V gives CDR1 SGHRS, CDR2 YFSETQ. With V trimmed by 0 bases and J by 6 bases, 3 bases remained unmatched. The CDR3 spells CASSLAGGSNEQFF. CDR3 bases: TGCGCCAGCAGCTTGGCTGGCGGGAGCAATGAGCAGTTCTTC.

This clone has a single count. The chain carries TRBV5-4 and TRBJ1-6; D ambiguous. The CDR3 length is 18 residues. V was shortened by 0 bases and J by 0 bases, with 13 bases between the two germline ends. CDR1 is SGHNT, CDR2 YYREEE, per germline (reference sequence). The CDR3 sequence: CASSLGADTSSYNSPLHF. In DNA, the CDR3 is TGTGCCAGCAGCTTGGGAGCTGATACGAGCTCCTATAATTCACCCCTCCACTTT.

CDR3 protein: CASSPHDNSGEQYF. The CDR3 DNA follows: TGTGCCAGCAGCCCCCACGATAATTCGGGGGAGCAGTACTTC. The rearrangement links TRBV4-2 to TRBJ2-7; D perhaps matches TRBD2 (5 bases). Germline values: CDR1 LGHNA, CDR2 YNFKEQ. The CDR3 extends over 14 amino acids. Trimming left V 4 bases short and J 7 bases short, with 17 bases between.

For the CDR3, the DNA is TGTGCCAGTAGTAGGCCTAGGGGTGTATCCTATAATTCACCCCTCCACTTT. Translated, it gives CASSRPRGVSYNSPLHF. The chain has TRBV19 and TRBJ1-6, with a weak D call TRBD1 (5 bases). This CDR3 has 17 residues. The V end lost 4 bases, the J end lost 1 base, and 14 bases lay between the germline ends. CDR1 is LNHDA and CDR2 is SQIVND in the germline V gene (reference sequence).

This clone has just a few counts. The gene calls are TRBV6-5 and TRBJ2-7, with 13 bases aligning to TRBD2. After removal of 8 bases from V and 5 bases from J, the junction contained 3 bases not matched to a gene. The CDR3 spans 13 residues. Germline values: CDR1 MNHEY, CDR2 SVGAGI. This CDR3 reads CASGLAGENEQYF. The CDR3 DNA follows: TGTGCCAGCGGACTAGCGGGAGAAAACGAGCAGTACTTC.

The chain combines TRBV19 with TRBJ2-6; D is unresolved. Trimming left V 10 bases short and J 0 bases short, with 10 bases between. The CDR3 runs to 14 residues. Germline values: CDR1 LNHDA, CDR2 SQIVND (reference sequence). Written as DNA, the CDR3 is TGTGCCACCTCTCCATTCTCTGGGGCCAACGTCCTGACTTTC. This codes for CATSPFSGANVLTF.